This T cell receptor (beta chain) was profiled in a study of vaccination effects on CD4 cells after COVID-19. Sequencing was performed with immunoSEQ multiplex PCR; in TCRdb, only in-frame clones are kept and a portion is missing. The sample has just over 55,000 clones; about 78% are singletons. On roughly day 10 of culture, CD4+ T cells were separated out. Two doses of either BNT162b2 or mRNA-1273 were given to each participant. According to the study, vaccine recipients showed no prior SARS-CoV-2 infection and negative nucleocapsid antibodies. Half the medium was swapped for IL-2 medium on days 3 and 7. This CDR3 comprises 15 residues. V was shortened by 0 bases and J by 6 bases, with 15 bases between the two germline ends. CDR1 is SEHNR, CDR2 FQNEAQ, per germline (reference sequence). A note on this clone: Its specificity is unknown.

This TCR derives from a human donor who received a COVID-19 vaccine. The rearrangement joins TRBV7-9 to TRBJ2-7; D may be TRBD1 (5 bases). This specimen consisted of CD4+ T cells from PBMCs cultured without peptide, obtained after COVID-19 vaccination. The CDR3 region is CASSLADSLGPEQYF. CDR3 DNA sequence: TGTGCCAGCAGCTTAGCTGACAGCCTAGGCCCCGAGCAGTACTTC.